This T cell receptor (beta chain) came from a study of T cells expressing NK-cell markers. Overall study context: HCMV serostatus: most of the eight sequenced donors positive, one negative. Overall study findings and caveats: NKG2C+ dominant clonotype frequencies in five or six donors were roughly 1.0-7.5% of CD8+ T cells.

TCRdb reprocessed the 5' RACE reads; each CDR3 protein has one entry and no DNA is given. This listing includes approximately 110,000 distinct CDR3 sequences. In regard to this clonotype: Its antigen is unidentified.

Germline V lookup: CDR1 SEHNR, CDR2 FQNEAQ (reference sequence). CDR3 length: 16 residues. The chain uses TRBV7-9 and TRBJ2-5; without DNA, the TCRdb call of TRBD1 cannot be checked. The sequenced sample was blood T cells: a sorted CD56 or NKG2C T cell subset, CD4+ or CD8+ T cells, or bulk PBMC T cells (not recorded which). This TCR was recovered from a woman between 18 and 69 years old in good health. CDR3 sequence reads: CASSIQGPREQETQYF.